This T cell receptor beta chain originates from a study of blood T cell repertoires in COVID-19. Only in-frame clones appear in the TCRdb table, and some are missing; sequencing was by immunoSEQ multiplex PCR. This sample has under 200,000 clones, with roughly 75% found just once. This TCR came from an older man with active or convalescent COVID-19. The sequenced sample consisted of peripheral blood.

CDR3 in amino acids: CASSPESSTNEKLFF. CDR3 sequence (DNA): TGTGCCAGCAGTCCAGAATCCTCAACTAATGAAAAACTGTTTTTT. The chain joins TRBV6-5 to TRBJ1-4, with D hard to call. The CDR3 sequence is 15 residues long. Trimming left V 5 bases short and J 0 bases short, with 10 bases between. Germline V gives CDR1 MNHEY, CDR2 SVGAGI.